This T cell receptor beta chain was observed in a study of Tregs in tolerant kidney transplant recipients. V lost 2 bases and J 0 bases, leaving 8 bases between the germline ends. Germline V gene data show CDR1 as KGHSH and CDR2 as LQKENI. The CDR3 covers 15 residues. Produced via immunoSEQ multiplex PCR; TCRdb's table is partial and in-frame only. The data hold some 250,000 clones, with approximately 84% observed a single time. V usage is TRBV18 and J usage is TRBJ1-5, with D hard to call. The sample taken for sequencing was CD4+ T cells from blood. This clonotype was sampled from a human donor in good health. CDR3 DNA sequence: TGTGCCAGCTCACCAAAGTCCAGTAGCAATCAGCCCCAGCATTTT. Translating gives CASSPKSSSNQPQHF.